This note documents a single TCR beta chain sequence. Its specificity is unknown. The data belong to a study of T cells after yellow fever vaccination. Study results and limitations: A minor fraction of clonotypes spanned both CD4 and CD8 compartments. After the booster, roughly 96% of CD4 and approximately 90% of CD8 primary-response clones were re-detected.

Making TCR cDNA involved 5'RACE template switching, which added UMIs and a universal primer site. MiXCR was run by TCRdb on the 5' RACE reads, yielding one entry per CDR3 protein. The sample holds hundreds of thousands of distinct CDR3 sequences; 17% are singletons and the top ten take 15% to 20%. From germline, CDR1 is PRHDT and CDR2 FYEKMQ (reference sequence). The CDR3 consists of 18 residues. V was pared by 5 bases and J by 0 bases, with 20 bases between. Sequenced material: PBMCs, taken less than 6 days after the first yellow fever vaccination. J is TRBJ1-5 and V is TRBV13; weak D call: TRBD1 (5 bases). This TCR was sampled from a man between 18 and 35 years old who received the YFV17D yellow fever vaccine. DNA for the CDR3: TGTGCCAGCAGCAGCAGCCGGGACGGCAGATATAGCAATCAGCCCCAGCATTTT. This translates into CASSSSRDGRYSNQPQHF.